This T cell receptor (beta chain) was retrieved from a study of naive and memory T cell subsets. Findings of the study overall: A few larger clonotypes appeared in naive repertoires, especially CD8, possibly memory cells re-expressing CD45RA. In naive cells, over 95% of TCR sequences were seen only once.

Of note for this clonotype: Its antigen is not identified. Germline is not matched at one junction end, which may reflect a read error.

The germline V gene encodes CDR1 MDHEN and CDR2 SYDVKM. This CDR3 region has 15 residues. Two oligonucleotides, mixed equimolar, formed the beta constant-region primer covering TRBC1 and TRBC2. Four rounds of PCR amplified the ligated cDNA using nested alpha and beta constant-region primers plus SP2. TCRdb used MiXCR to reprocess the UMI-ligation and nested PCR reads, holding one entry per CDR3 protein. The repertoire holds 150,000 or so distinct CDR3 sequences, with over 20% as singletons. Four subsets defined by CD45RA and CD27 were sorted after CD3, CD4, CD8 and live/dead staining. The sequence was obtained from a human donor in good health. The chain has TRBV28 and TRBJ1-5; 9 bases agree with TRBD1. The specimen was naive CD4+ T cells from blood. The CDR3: CASSQGQGLHQAQHF. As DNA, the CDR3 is TGTGCCAGCAGCCAAGGACAGGGGCTACATCAGGCCCAGCATTTT. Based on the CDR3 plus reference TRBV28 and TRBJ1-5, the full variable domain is DVKVTQSSRYLVKRTGEKVFLECVQDMDHENMFWYRQDPGLGLRLIYFSYDVKMKEKGDIPEGYSVSREKKERFSLILESASTNQTSMYLCASSQGQGLHQAQHFGDGTRLSIL.